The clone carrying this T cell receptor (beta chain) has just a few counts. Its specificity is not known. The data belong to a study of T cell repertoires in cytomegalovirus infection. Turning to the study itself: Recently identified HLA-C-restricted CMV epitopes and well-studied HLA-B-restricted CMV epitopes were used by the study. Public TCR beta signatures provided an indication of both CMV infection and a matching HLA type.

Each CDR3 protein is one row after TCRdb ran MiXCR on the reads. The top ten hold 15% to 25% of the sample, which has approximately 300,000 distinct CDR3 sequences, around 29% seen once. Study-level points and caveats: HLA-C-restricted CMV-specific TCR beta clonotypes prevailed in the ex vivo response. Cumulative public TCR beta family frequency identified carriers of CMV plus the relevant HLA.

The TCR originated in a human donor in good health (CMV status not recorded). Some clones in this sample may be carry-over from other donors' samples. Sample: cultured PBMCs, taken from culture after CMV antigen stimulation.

The CDR3 DNA follows: TGTGCCAGTAGTATAGGGAGGGGGCAAAGCTCCTACAATGAGCAGTTCTTC. It encodes CASSIGRGQSSYNEQFF. The chain combines TRBV19 with TRBJ2-1; D perhaps matches TRBD1 (7 bases). Germline lookup yields CDR1 LNHDA and CDR2 SQIVND (reference sequence). CDR3 length: 17 amino acids. Trimming removed 1 base from V and 0 bases from J, with 13 bases in between.